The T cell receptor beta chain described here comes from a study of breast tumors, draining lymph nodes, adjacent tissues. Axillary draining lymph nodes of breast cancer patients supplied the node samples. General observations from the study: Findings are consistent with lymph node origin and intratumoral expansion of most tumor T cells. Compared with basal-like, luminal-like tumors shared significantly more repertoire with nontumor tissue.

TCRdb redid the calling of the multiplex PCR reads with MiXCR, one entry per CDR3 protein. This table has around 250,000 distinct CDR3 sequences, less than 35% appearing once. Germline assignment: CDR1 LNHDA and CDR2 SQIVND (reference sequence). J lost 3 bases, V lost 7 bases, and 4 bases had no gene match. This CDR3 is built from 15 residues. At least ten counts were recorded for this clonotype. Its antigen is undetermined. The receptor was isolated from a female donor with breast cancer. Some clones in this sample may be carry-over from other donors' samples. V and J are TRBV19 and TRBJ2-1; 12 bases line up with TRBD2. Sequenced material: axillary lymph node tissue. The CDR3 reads CASTTLAGGYNEQFF. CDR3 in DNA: TGTGCCAGTACCACACTAGCGGGGGGCTACAATGAGCAGTTCTTC.